One sample yielded the 24 T cell receptor beta chains listed below, sequenced in a study of T cell responses to AZD1222 COVID-19 vaccine. Clones were sequenced by immunoSEQ multiplex PCR, and TCRdb holds only the in-frame ones, with some missing. Among 130,000 to 150,000 clones listed, around 88% were seen once. The sequencing used peripheral blood, collected on day 0 of MenACWY control vaccination. These receptors came from an adult in good health.

The V call is TRBV29-1, the J call TRBJ2-7; 7 bases agree with TRBD2. Germline trimming cut 6 bases from V and 1 base from J; bases unmatched to any gene: 9. Germline V gene data show CDR1 as SQVTM and CDR2 as ANQGSEA. The CDR3 runs to 14 residues. The CDR3 DNA follows: TGCAGCGTCGGCCCGGGACTAAGTTCCTACGAGCAGTACTTC. This translates into CSVGPGLSSYEQYF.

The V call is TRBV27, the J call TRBJ1-5; no reliable D call. Germline CDR1 reads MNHEY; CDR2 reads SMNVEV (reference sequence). The germline V and J ends were trimmed by 2 bases and 3 bases, with 11 bases remaining between them. CDR3 length: 15 residues. The CDR3 is CASSLRPADNQPQHF. CDR3 bases: TGTGCCAGCAGTTTACGTCCGGCAGACAATCAGCCCCAGCATTTT.

This rearrangement joins TRBV18 to TRBJ2-7, with 8 positions matching TRBD1. Germline values: CDR1 KGHSH, CDR2 LQKENI. V lost 3 bases to trimming and J lost 0 bases; unmatched junction nucleotides: 7. This CDR3 spans 16 amino acids. CDR3 DNA sequence: TGTGCCAGCTCACCCCCTAGGACAGGGAGCTCCTACGAGCAGTACTTC. This gives the protein CASSPPRTGSSYEQYF.

The chain links TRBV7-3 to TRBJ2-5; unclear D gene. V was pared by 2 bases and J by 5 bases, with 6 bases between. Germline loops: CDR1 SGHTA, CDR2 FQGTGA. The CDR3 runs to 12 residues. The CDR3 DNA reads TGTGCCAGCAGCTTATCCGGGGAGACCCAGTACTTC. Protein sequence: CASSLSGETQYF. The full variable domain, with the rest looked up from reference TRBV7-3 and TRBJ2-5, is GAGVSQTPSNKVTEKGKYVELRCDPISGHTALYWYRQSLGQGPEFLIYFQGTGAADDSGLPNDRFFAVRPEGSVSTLKIQRTERGDSAVYLCASSLSGETQYFGPGTRLLVL.

The genes are TRBV28 and TRBJ1-4; 7 bases map to TRBD1. The CDR3 loop spans 14 amino acids. The junction had 7 bases not matched to a gene; V was cut back by 5 bases and J by 7 bases. In germline, CDR1 is MDHEN, CDR2 SYDVKM. The CDR3 DNA reads as TGTGCCAGCAGTATACAGGGGAGGGCTGAAAAACTGTTTTTT. Translation gives CASSIQGRAEKLFF.

V gene TRBV7-3 combines with J gene TRBJ2-7, with 8 bases identical to TRBD1. V lost 0 bases to trimming and J lost 6 bases; unmatched junction nucleotides: 4. The CDR3 covers 14 residues. Germline V gives CDR1 SGHTA, CDR2 FQGTGA. CDR3 region: CASSLTPTGGEQYF. CDR3 coding DNA: TGTGCCAGCAGCTTAACCCCCACAGGGGGCGAGCAGTACTTC.

The CDR3, as DNA: TGTGCCAGCAGCGTAGATGGTGGGGGAGCCTACAATGAGCAGTTCTTC. Translation: CASSVDGGGAYNEQFF. The chain uses TRBV9 and TRBJ2-1; D may be TRBD1 or TRBD2 (5 bases each). The germline V gene has CDR1 SGDLS and CDR2 YYNGEE. The CDR3 spans 16 residues. Trimming took 0 bases from V and 2 from J, leaving 12 bases between them.

The V gene is TRBV19, the J gene TRBJ2-7, with D unresolved. With 6 bases removed from V and 0 bases from J, the gap between germline ends came to 18 bases. Germline V lookup: CDR1 LNHDA, CDR2 SQIVND (reference sequence). CDR3 length: 16 residues. CDR3 region: CASSLIGLPSSYEQYF. As DNA, the CDR3 is TGTGCCAGTAGCCTAATTGGTCTCCCCAGCTCCTACGAGCAGTACTTC.

The chain uses TRBV5-8 and TRBJ1-2; TRBD1 might be the D (5 bases). V dropped 3 bases and J dropped 2 bases, with 11 bases sitting between them. The length of the CDR3 is 14 residues. In germline, CDR1 is SGHTS, CDR2 YDEGEE. CDR3 sequence reads: CASSSHRRNYGYTF. For the CDR3, the DNA is TGTGCCAGCAGCTCCCACAGGCGCAACTATGGCTACACCTTC. The whole variable domain, remainder taken from reference TRBV5-8 and TRBJ1-2, is EAGVTQSPTHLIKTRGQQATLRCSPISGHTSVYWYQQALGLGLQFLLWYDEGEERNRGNFPPRFSGRQFPNYSSELNVNALELEDSALYLCASSSHRRNYGYTFGSGTRLTVV.

The chain recombines TRBV7-8 with TRBJ1-1, with D perhaps matching TRBD1 (5 bases). Germline CDR1 and CDR2: SGHVS and FQNEAQ. The CDR3 has 13 residues. With 8 bases removed from V and 0 bases from J, the gap between germline ends came to 10 bases. CDR3 bases: TGTGCCAGCGGGGTGACAGTGAACACTGAAGCTTTCTTT. Translating it yields CASGVTVNTEAFF.

CDR3 bases: TGTGCCAGCAGCCTCTCAGGGGCCGCTGAAGCTTTCTTT. This translates into CASSLSGAAEAFF. This rearrangement joins TRBV27 to TRBJ1-1; tentative D call: TRBD1 (6 bases). V was pared by 6 bases and J by 6 bases, with 14 bases between. Germline V gives CDR1 MNHEY, CDR2 SMNVEV (reference sequence). The CDR3 extends over 13 amino acids.

This sequence joins TRBV11-3 and TRBJ1-4; possibly TRBD1 for D (5 bases). CDR1 SGHNT and CDR2 YENEEA come from the germline V gene. The V end lost 5 bases, the J end lost 8 bases, and 15 bases lay between the germline ends. This CDR3 has 14 amino acids. The CDR3 here is CASSPLQRGEKLFF. In DNA form, the CDR3 reads TGTGCCAGCAGCCCATTGCAACGGGGGGAAAAACTGTTTTTT.

The genes are TRBV7-2 and TRBJ1-2; no clear D. There are 16 residues in the CDR3. Trimming removed 1 base from V and 4 bases from J, with 16 bases in between. Germline V lookup: CDR1 SGHTA, CDR2 FQGNSA. The CDR3 DNA reads TGTGCCAGCAGCTTAGAAACAAGGCCCGGAGCCTATGGCTACACCTTC. Translating it yields CASSLETRPGAYGYTF. Drawing the rest from reference TRBV7-2 and TRBJ1-2, the complete variable domain is GAGVSQSPSNKVTEKGKDVELRCDPISGHTALYWYRQSLGQGLEFLIYFQGNSAPDKSGLPSDRFSAERTGGSVSTLTIQRTQQEDSAVYLCASSLETRPGAYGYTFGSGTRLTVV.

The genes are TRBV7-2 and TRBJ2-1; D is undetermined. The CDR3 consists of 18 residues. Trimming shortened V by 1 base and J by 4 bases, and 20 bases separated the two germline ends. Germline CDR1 SGHTA, CDR2 FQGNSA. CDR3 in DNA: TGTGCCAGCAGCTTAGGAGCCCCTCTCGCGGAAAAGTACAATGAGCAGTTCTTC. It translates to CASSLGAPLAEKYNEQFF.

This clone was counted a single time. This sequence joins TRBV29-1 and TRBJ2-1, with D possibly being TRBD1 or TRBD2 (6 bases each). Germline values: CDR1 SQVTM, CDR2 ANQGSEA. The length of the CDR3 is 12 residues. V was cut by 6 bases and J by 7 bases, with 13 bases left in between. The CDR3 region is CSVGGGYNEQFF. In DNA form, the CDR3 reads TGCAGCGTCGGGGGCGGGTATAATGAGCAGTTCTTC.

The V and J genes are TRBV20-1 and TRBJ1-5; D remains ambiguous. The CDR3 loop spans 12 amino acids. The germline V and J ends were trimmed by 3 bases and 4 bases, with 7 bases remaining between them. Germline-derived CDR1 and CDR2 are DFQATT and SNEGSKA (reference sequence). In DNA form, the CDR3 reads TGCAGTGCTAGTCCCGGTAATCAGCCCCAGCATTTT. Amino acid sequence: CSASPGNQPQHF.

The V and J genes are TRBV7-9 and TRBJ2-5; TRBD1 might be the D (5 bases). The V end lost 5 bases, the J end lost 1 base, and 14 bases lay between the germline ends. Germline V lookup: CDR1 SEHNR, CDR2 FQNEAQ (reference sequence). The CDR3 sequence is 15 residues long. CDR3 in amino acids: CASSPFQGPQETQYF. As DNA, the CDR3 is TGTGCCAGCAGCCCCTTTCAGGGTCCCCAAGAGACCCAGTACTTC. The whole variable domain, filled in from reference TRBV7-9 and TRBJ2-5, reads DTGVSQNPRHKITKRGQNVTFRCDPISEHNRLYWYRQTLGQGPEFLTYFQNEAQLEKSRLLSDRFSAERPKGSFSTLEIQRTEQGDSAMYLCASSPFQGPQETQYFGPGTRLLVL.

The chain employs TRBV6-5 and TRBJ2-3; D might be TRBD1 (5 bases). V gave up 8 bases and J gave up 2 bases, with 14 bases separating them. Germline values: CDR1 MNHEY, CDR2 SVGAGI. This CDR3 is 14 amino acids long. As DNA, the CDR3 is TGTGCCAGCCCCAGGAACAGGCTCACAGATACGCAGTATTTT. Protein sequence: CASPRNRLTDTQYF.

The gene calls are TRBV27 and TRBJ1-1; D perhaps matches TRBD1 (6 bases). V was cut by 5 bases and J by 8 bases, with 15 bases left in between. The germline V gene encodes CDR1 MNHEY and CDR2 SMNVEV (reference sequence). The CDR3 sequence is 13 residues long. CDR3 in amino acids: CASSLSSRGEAFF. DNA for the CDR3: TGTGCCAGCAGTCTCTCTTCCAGGGGAGAAGCTTTCTTT.

The V and J genes are TRBV9 and TRBJ1-6; D call uncertain. The germline CDR1 and CDR2 sequences are SGDLS and YYNGEE. The CDR3 length is 12 residues. V was cut by 5 bases and J by 9 bases, with 9 bases left in between. This CDR3 reads CASSRESSPLHF. For the CDR3, the DNA is TGTGCCAGCAGTAGAGAGAGTTCACCCCTCCACTTT.

The chain joins TRBV24-1 to TRBJ2-1; 9 bases fit TRBD1. Looked up from germline, CDR1 is KGHDR and CDR2 is SFDVKD. The CDR3 loop spans 16 amino acids. V shed 4 bases, J shed 1 base, and the junction held 4 bases outside the gene matches. The CDR3 region is CATSEGQGWSYNEQFF. CDR3 coding DNA: TGTGCCACCAGTGAGGGACAGGGTTGGTCCTACAATGAGCAGTTCTTC.

V is TRBV13 and J is TRBJ1-5; a possible D gene is TRBD1 (6 bases). The germline V and J ends were trimmed by 5 bases and 3 bases, with 11 bases remaining between them. There are 14 residues in the CDR3. Germline values: CDR1 PRHDT, CDR2 FYEKMQ (reference sequence). CDR3 sequence (DNA): TGTGCCAGCAGCACCCGACAGGACAATCAGCCCCAGCATTTT. Translating it yields CASSTRQDNQPQHF.

The chain has TRBV5-8 and TRBJ2-7; 11 bases map to TRBD1. This CDR3 has 15 amino acids. V shed 3 bases, J shed 3 bases, and the junction held 5 bases outside the gene matches. From germline, CDR1 is SGHTS and CDR2 YDEGEE. CDR3 coding DNA: TGTGCCAGCAGCTCGGAGGGGACAGGGGGCTACGAGCAGTACTTC. Amino acid sequence: CASSSEGTGGYEQYF.

The rearrangement joins TRBV29-1 to TRBJ1-1; the D gene is possibly TRBD1 (6 bases). Trimming removed 1 base from V and 11 bases from J, with 20 bases in between. The V gene's germline CDR1 is SQVTM and CDR2 ANQGSEA. The CDR3 loop spans 14 amino acids. CDR3 in DNA: TGCAGCGTTGAAGCTGTACAGGGTTCCGCCACCGCTTTCTTT. Its translation: CSVEAVQGSATAFF.